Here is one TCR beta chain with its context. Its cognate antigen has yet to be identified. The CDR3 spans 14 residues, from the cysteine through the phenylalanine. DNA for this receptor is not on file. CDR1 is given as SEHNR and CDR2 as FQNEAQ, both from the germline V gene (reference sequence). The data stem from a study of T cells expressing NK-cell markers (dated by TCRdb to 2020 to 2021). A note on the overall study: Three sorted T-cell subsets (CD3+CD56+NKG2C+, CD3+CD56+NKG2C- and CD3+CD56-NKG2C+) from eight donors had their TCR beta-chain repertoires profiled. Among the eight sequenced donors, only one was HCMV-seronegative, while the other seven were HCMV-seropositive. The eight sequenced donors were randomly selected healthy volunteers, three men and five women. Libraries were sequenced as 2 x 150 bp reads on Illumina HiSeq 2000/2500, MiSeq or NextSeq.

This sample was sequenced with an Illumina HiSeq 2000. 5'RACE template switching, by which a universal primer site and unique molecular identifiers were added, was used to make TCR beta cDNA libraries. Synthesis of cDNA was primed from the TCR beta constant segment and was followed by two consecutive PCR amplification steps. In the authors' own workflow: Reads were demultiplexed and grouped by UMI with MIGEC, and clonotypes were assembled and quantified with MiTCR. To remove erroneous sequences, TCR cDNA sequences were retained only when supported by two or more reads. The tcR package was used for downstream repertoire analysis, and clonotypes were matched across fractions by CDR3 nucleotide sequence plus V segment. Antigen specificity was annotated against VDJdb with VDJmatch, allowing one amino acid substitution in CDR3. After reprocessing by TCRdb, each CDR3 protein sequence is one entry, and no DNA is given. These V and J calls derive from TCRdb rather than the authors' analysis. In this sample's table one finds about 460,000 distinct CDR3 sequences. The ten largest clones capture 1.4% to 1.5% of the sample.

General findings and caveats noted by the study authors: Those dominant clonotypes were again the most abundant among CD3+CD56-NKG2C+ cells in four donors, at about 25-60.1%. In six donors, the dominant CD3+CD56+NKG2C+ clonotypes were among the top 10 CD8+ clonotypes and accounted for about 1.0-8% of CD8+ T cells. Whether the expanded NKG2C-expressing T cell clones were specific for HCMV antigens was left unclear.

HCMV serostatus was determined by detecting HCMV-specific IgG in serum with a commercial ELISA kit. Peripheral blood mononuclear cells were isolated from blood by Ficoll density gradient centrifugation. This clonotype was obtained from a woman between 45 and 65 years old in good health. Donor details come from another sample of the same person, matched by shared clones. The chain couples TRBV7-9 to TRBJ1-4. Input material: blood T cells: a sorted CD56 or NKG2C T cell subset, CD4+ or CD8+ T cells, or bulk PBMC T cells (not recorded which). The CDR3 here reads CASSRERDFGKLFF.